Below, 24 T cell receptor beta chains from the same sample are listed, as sequenced in a study of blood T cell repertoires in COVID-19. Profiling relied on immunoSEQ multiplex PCR, and the TCRdb table lists in-frame clones only, not all of them. This table holds some 120,000 clones, 80% to 95% found once. The sequenced sample consisted of peripheral blood. The receptors were sampled from a man in his forties or fifties with COVID-19, enrolled during active disease.

The chain joins TRBV2 to TRBJ2-1; no definite D call. Trimming left V 4 bases short and J 3 bases short, with 4 bases between. Germline V CDR1 and CDR2: SNHLY, FYNNEI. CDR3 size: 12 residues. CDR3 in amino acids: CASSAVYNEQFF. The CDR3 nucleotides read TGTGCCAGCAGTGCGGTCTACAATGAGCAGTTCTTC.

J is TRBJ2-3 and V is TRBV5-5; 9 bases fit TRBD2. With 1 base clipped from V and 3 bases from J, the junction kept 12 bases outside the gene matches. The CDR3 spans 18 residues. The V gene's germline CDR1 is SGHKS and CDR2 YYEKEE (reference sequence). CDR3 nucleotide sequence: TGTGCCAGCAGCTTGAGGGCCGGAGCGGGAGGCGGTACAGATACGCAGTATTTT. This translates into CASSLRAGAGGGTDTQYF.

This chain's CDR3 is CASSERGGTGELFF. The CDR3 DNA reads as TGTGCCAGCAGTGAGCGGGGTGGTACCGGGGAGCTGTTTTTT. The genes are TRBV6-4 and TRBJ2-2, with D possibly being TRBD2 (6 bases). Per the germline V gene, CDR1 is MRHNA and CDR2 is SNTAGT. The CDR3 is 14 residues long. V was shortened by 3 bases and J by 5 bases, with 10 bases between the two germline ends.

This chain joins TRBV30 and TRBJ2-3; 13 positions agree with TRBD2. CDR3 size: 13 residues. The J segment lost 8 bases and the V segment lost 4 bases, leaving 3 bases of the junction unmatched. Germline V gene data show CDR1 as GTSNPN and CDR2 as SVGIG (reference sequence). For the CDR3, the DNA is TGTGCCTGGATACTAGCGGGAGGGGGTACGCAGTATTTT. Translating it yields CAWILAGGGTQYF.

The V gene is TRBV5-1, the J gene TRBJ2-2, with unresolved D. This CDR3 contains 13 residues. With 0 bases removed from V and 6 bases from J, the gap between germline ends came to 6 bases. CDR1 SGHRS and CDR2 YFSETQ come from the germline V gene. The CDR3 DNA sequence: TGCGCCAGCAGCTTGGAGGCGGCCGGGGAGCTGTTTTTT. Protein sequence: CASSLEAAGELFF.

This chain connects TRBV7-3 to TRBJ1-1; D unresolved. Trimming took off 2 bases at V and 3 bases at J, with 7 bases between the two ends. Per the germline V gene, CDR1 is SGHTA and CDR2 is FQGTGA. CDR3 size: 13 residues. This chain's CDR3 is CASSLQEDTEAFF. CDR3 DNA: TGTGCCAGCAGCTTACAGGAGGACACTGAAGCTTTCTTT.

The chain uses TRBV9 and TRBJ1-2; D not resolved. The CDR3 has 10 residues. The V gene lost 5 bases and the J gene lost 8 bases, with 7 bases spanning the gap. Germline CDR1 SGDLS, CDR2 YYNGEE. The CDR3 coding sequence is TGTGCCAGCAGTGGACTGGGCTACACCTTC. Its translation is CASSGLGYTF.

V is TRBV6-1 and J is TRBJ1-6; 9 bases are shared with TRBD1. Germline values: CDR1 MNHNS, CDR2 SASEGT. The CDR3 is 14 residues long. J was trimmed by 9 bases and V by 1 base; bases with no gene match: 1. The CDR3: CASSEGTGVSPLHF. In DNA form, the CDR3 reads TGTGCCAGCAGTGAAGGGACAGGGGTTTCACCCCTCCACTTT.

The rearrangement links TRBV6-5 to TRBJ2-1; TRBD2 is a possible D gene (5 bases). CDR3 length: 14 residues. V lost 6 bases and J 3 bases, leaving 12 bases between the germline ends. Germline-derived CDR1 and CDR2 are MNHEY and SVGAGI. For the CDR3, the DNA is TGTGCCAGCAGGCATACCGGGGACTACAATGAGCAGTTCTTC. It translates to CASRHTGDYNEQFF.

This chain connects TRBV28 to TRBJ2-5, with 10 bases lining up with TRBD2. V trimming: 6 bases; J trimming: 1 base; junction bases outside the gene matches: 5. Germline CDR1 MDHEN, CDR2 SYDVKM. The CDR3 has 15 residues. The DNA for the CDR3 is TGTGCCAGCAGACGATGGACTAGCGGCCAAGAGACCCAGTACTTC. Protein product: CASRRWTSGQETQYF.

The J gene is TRBJ2-2, the V gene TRBV6-4; a weak D match, TRBD1 (6 bases). CDR3 length equals 14 residues. Germline loops: CDR1 MRHNA, CDR2 SNTAGT. V was trimmed by 3 bases and J by 3 bases, leaving 8 bases between them. The CDR3 is CASSEGADTGELFF. Written as DNA, the CDR3 is TGTGCCAGCAGTGAGGGGGCCGACACCGGGGAGCTGTTTTTT.

The chain combines TRBV11-2 with TRBJ2-7; TRBD1 agrees at 8 bases. Per the germline V gene, CDR1 is SGHAT and CDR2 is FQNNGV. With V trimmed by 5 bases and J by 7 bases, 7 bases remained unmatched. The CDR3 length is 13 residues. CDR3 amino acids: CASSPDRAGEQYF. The CDR3 DNA reads TGTGCCAGCAGCCCGGACAGGGCGGGAGAGCAGTACTTC.

The gene calls are TRBV6-2 or TRBV6-3 and TRBJ2-3; D gene unclear. Trimming removed 2 bases at V and 5 bases at J, with 2 bases between. Per the germline V gene, CDR1 is MNHEY and CDR2 is SVGEGT. The CDR3 is 11 residues long. CDR3 sequence: CASSYLDTQYF. The CDR3 region has the DNA TGTGCCAGCAGTTACCTAGATACGCAGTATTTT.

The chain joins TRBV19 to TRBJ2-7, with D tentatively TRBD2 (5 bases). The CDR3 contains 14 residues. Germline-derived CDR1 and CDR2 are LNHDA and SQIVND (reference sequence). V was pared by 5 bases and J by 1 base, with 12 bases between. In DNA form, the CDR3 reads TGTGCCAGTAGTCCCTGGGGAGATTCCTACGAGCAGTACTTC. Protein product: CASSPWGDSYEQYF. Full variable domain (outside the CDR3, taken from reference TRBV19 and TRBJ2-7): DGGITQSPKYLFRKEGQNVTLSCEQNLNHDAMYWYRQDPGQGLRLIYYSQIVNDFQKGDIAEGYSVSREKKESFPLTVTSAQKNPTAFYLCASSPWGDSYEQYFGPGTRLTVT.

The rearrangement uses TRBV28 and TRBJ2-2; D is possibly TRBD2 (5 bases). CDR1 is MDHEN and CDR2 is SYDVKM in the germline V gene. V lost 5 bases and J lost 5, with 18 bases in between. This CDR3 spans 16 amino acids. CDR3 DNA sequence: TGTGCCAGCAGTCCCCTGGGAAGGCGGACTACCGGGGAGCTGTTTTTT. Translating gives CASSPLGRRTTGELFF.

J is TRBJ2-1 and V is TRBV7-2; possibly TRBD1 for D (5 bases). The V and J ends lost 5 bases and 8 bases respectively, with 13 bases between them. CDR3 size: 13 residues. Per germline, CDR1 SGHTA and CDR2 FQGNSA. The DNA of the CDR3 is TGTGCCAGCAGCCGAACCCCAGGGTATGAGCAGTTCTTC. It yields the protein CASSRTPGYEQFF.

This chain joins TRBV10-3 and TRBJ2-2; the match to TRBD1 covers 7 bases. The CDR3 runs to 16 residues. CDR1 and CDR2 (germline): ENHRY, SYGVKD. Unmatched junction bases numbered 9, after V lost 5 bases and J lost 3 bases. CDR3 nucleotides: TGTGCCATCAGTACTGACGAGGGGGCATACACCGGGGAGCTGTTTTTT. Amino acid sequence: CAISTDEGAYTGELFF.

The V and J genes are TRBV28 and TRBJ1-4; D remains ambiguous. The CDR3 consists of 12 residues. The germline V and J ends were trimmed by 1 base and 7 bases, with 4 bases remaining between them. Germline assignment: CDR1 MDHEN and CDR2 SYDVKM. CDR3 residues: CASSLSGEKLFF. CDR3 coding DNA: TGTGCCAGCAGTTTATCGGGTGAAAAACTGTTTTTT. The variable domain in full, completed from reference TRBV28 and TRBJ1-4, reads DVKVTQSSRYLVKRTGEKVFLECVQDMDHENMFWYRQDPGLGLRLIYFSYDVKMKEKGDIPEGYSVSREKKERFSLILESASTNQTSMYLCASSLSGEKLFFGSGTQLSVL.

The chain couples TRBV7-3 to TRBJ2-1; D may be TRBD1 (6 bases). The CDR3 length is 16 residues. The germline V gene has CDR1 SGHTA and CDR2 FQGTGA. Trimming stripped 0 bases from V and 4 bases from J, with 13 bases between. The DNA for the CDR3 is TGTGCCAGCAGCTTAACTGGGGGACACCTTTACAATGAGCAGTTCTTC. It translates to CASSLTGGHLYNEQFF.

The chain uses TRBV2 and TRBJ2-5; 9 positions agree with TRBD2. Germline-derived CDR1 and CDR2 are SNHLY and FYNNEI. This CDR3 spans 15 amino acids. Losses at the gene ends were 8 bases for V and 5 bases for J; bases not matched to a gene: 12. The CDR3 reads CASARSGSFWETQYF. The CDR3 DNA reads as TGTGCCAGCGCACGTAGCGGGAGCTTCTGGGAGACCCAGTACTTC.

V is TRBV5-1 and J is TRBJ1-2; the D gene is possibly TRBD1 (5 bases). This CDR3 is 17 amino acids long. Trimming took 3 bases from V and 3 from J, leaving 21 bases between them. From germline, CDR1 is SGHRS and CDR2 YFSETQ. The CDR3 nucleotides read TGCGCCAGCAGCTACTGGACGTCGCAAGTAGGGGACTATGGCTACACCTTC. This encodes CASSYWTSQVGDYGYTF. The full variable domain, rest sourced from reference TRBV5-1 and TRBJ1-2, is KAGVTQTPRYLIKTRGQQVTLSCSPISGHRSVSWYQQTPGQGLQFLFEYFSETQRNKGNFPGRFSGRQFSNSRSEMNVSTLELGDSALYLCASSYWTSQVGDYGYTFGSGTRLTVV.

This chain connects TRBV28 to TRBJ2-5; tentative D call: TRBD1 (6 bases). Per germline, CDR1 MDHEN and CDR2 SYDVKM. V was trimmed by 3 bases and J by 2 bases, leaving 16 bases between them. CDR3 length: 16 amino acids. CDR3 coding DNA: TGTGCCAGCAGTTTCCTCCCTTGGACAGTACAAGAGACCCAGTACTTC. It translates to CASSFLPWTVQETQYF.

The V gene is TRBV5-6, the J gene TRBJ1-1; 7 bases match TRBD1. V lost 0 bases to trimming and J lost 0 bases; unmatched junction nucleotides: 2. The CDR3 is 15 residues long. Per the germline V gene, CDR1 is SGHDT and CDR2 is YYEEEE. The CDR3 loop reads CASSLGQGLNTEAFF. Here the CDR3 DNA reads TGTGCCAGCAGCTTGGGACAGGGTCTGAACACTGAAGCTTTCTTT.

The V and J genes are TRBV7-8 and TRBJ1-5; a weak D match, TRBD1 (6 bases). CDR3 length: 15 amino acids. V was pared by 1 base and J by 6 bases, with 13 bases between. Germline V lookup: CDR1 SGHVS, CDR2 FQNEAQ. CDR3 protein: CASSLVSGEGQPQHF. In DNA, the CDR3 is TGTGCCAGCAGCTTAGTATCAGGGGAGGGTCAGCCCCAGCATTTT.